Presented here are 30 T cell receptor beta chains from one specimen sequenced in a study of blood T cells in healthy people across ages (dated by TCRdb to between 2014 and 2017). The library was produced with 5' RACE. Reads for this sample came from an Illumina HiSeq 2500. The second PCR ran for roughly 7 to 11 cycles and used a J-beta primer mix along with a sample-barcoded 5' primer. TCRdb reworked the public reads: Q25 trimming with fastp, MiXCR clone assembly, productive beta chains retained. Under each unique CDR3 protein, matching rows form one entry showing the most common genes and DNA. Here the sample has 1.5 million to 2 million distinct CDR3 sequences; 28% occur a single time. The top ten clones comprise about 8% of the sample. Material: blood. These receptors came from a woman under 40 in good health.

V gene TRBV7-3 combines with J gene TRBJ2-3; 14 bases align to TRBD2. Per the germline V gene, CDR1 is SGHTA and CDR2 is FQGTGA. Trimming cost V 5 bases and J 7 bases; bases outside gene matches: 14. The CDR3 spans 18 residues. The CDR3, as DNA: TGTGCCAGCAGCCCTACCCTGCGACTAGCGGGGGGGCCGAATACGCAGTATTTT. This sequence encodes CASSPTLRLAGGPNTQYF.

This clonotype was detected a few times. At one end the junction does not follow the germline gene, possibly because of a read error. The chain carries TRBV7-6 and TRBJ1-2, with 7 bases matching TRBD1. Germline values: CDR1 SGHVS, CDR2 FNYEAQ. The length of the CDR3 is 13 residues. The CDR3 protein is CASSRDSNYSYTF. The CDR3 DNA is TGTGCCAGCAGCAGGGACAGCAACTATAGCTACACCTTC.

The rearrangement uses TRBV7-9 and TRBJ2-1, with a weak D call TRBD2 (6 bases). V was shortened by 8 bases and J by 1 base, with 18 bases between the two germline ends. The CDR3 sequence is 16 residues long. Germline lookup yields CDR1 SEHNR and CDR2 FQNEAQ (reference sequence). The CDR3 loop reads CASGDLLGGSYNEQFF. The CDR3 DNA reads as TGTGCCAGCGGCGACTTGTTGGGGGGTTCCTACAATGAGCAGTTCTTC. The full variable domain, in which reference TRBV7-9 and TRBJ2-1 provide the parts outside the CDR3, is DTGVSQNPRHKITKRGQNVTFRCDPISEHNRLYWYRQTLGQGPEFLTYFQNEAQLEKSRLLSDRFSAERPKGSFSTLEIQRTEQGDSAMYLCASGDLLGGSYNEQFFGPGTRLTVL.

This clonotype appeared a few times. The rearrangement links TRBV4-3 to TRBJ2-1; 8 bases agree with TRBD1. CDR1 is LGHNA and CDR2 is YSLEER in the germline V gene. J lost 7 bases, V lost 1 base, and 9 bases had no gene match. The CDR3 has 16 residues. CDR3 amino acids: CASSQGFETGVNEQFF. CDR3 DNA sequence: TGCGCCAGCAGCCAAGGATTCGAGACAGGGGTTAATGAGCAGTTCTTC.

V is TRBV7-2 and J is TRBJ2-2, with D maybe TRBD1 (6 bases). Trimming took off 5 bases at V and 2 bases at J, with 18 bases between the two ends. CDR3 length: 17 amino acids. Germline V gives CDR1 SGHTA, CDR2 FQGNSA. CDR3 sequence: CASSHKAGQLNTGELFF. CDR3 nucleotides: TGTGCCAGCAGCCACAAAGCCGGACAGTTAAACACCGGGGAGCTGTTTTTT.

This clonotype was observed many times. The chain has TRBV29-1 and TRBJ1-2; tentative D call: TRBD1 (5 bases). Germline values: CDR1 SQVTM, CDR2 ANQGSEA. Trimming pared 1 base from V and 3 bases from J, leaving 9 bases between. CDR3 length: 13 amino acids. The CDR3 sequence is CSVEAGLYYGYTF. As DNA, the CDR3 is TGCAGCGTTGAAGCAGGGTTGTACTATGGCTACACCTTC.

This clonotype has a handful of counts. The V call is TRBV11-2, the J call TRBJ1-2; D gene ambiguous. The ends were cut back, 0 bases at V and 1 base at J, with 9 bases in the middle. The germline CDR1 and CDR2 sequences are SGHAT and FQNNGV. The CDR3 runs to 15 residues. CDR3 amino acids: CASSLDLAVNYGYTF. DNA for the CDR3: TGTGCCAGCAGCTTAGATCTGGCAGTTAACTATGGCTACACCTTC.

The table lists this clonotype with many counts. V usage is TRBV12-3 or TRBV12-4 and J usage is TRBJ2-7; no clear D. The CDR3 totals 11 residues. V was trimmed by 11 bases and J by 4 bases, leaving 12 bases between them. The CDR3 DNA follows: TGTGCCGCCTCTGCCGTTTACGAGCAGTACTTC. It translates to CAASAVYEQYF.

This clonotype was counted at least ten times. The chain has TRBV20-1 and TRBJ2-7; TRBD2 matches 13 bases. CDR1 is DFQATT, CDR2 SNEGSKA, per germline (reference sequence). The CDR3 has 15 amino acids. The CDR3 reads CSLENPGLAGLEQYF. CDR3 DNA: TGCAGCCTAGAAAATCCGGGACTAGCGGGGCTTGAGCAGTACTTC.

This chain links TRBV13 with TRBJ2-3; 8 bases agree with TRBD2. The trim removed 5 bases at V and 3 bases at J, leaving 10 bases unmatched. CDR1 and CDR2 from the germline V gene are PRHDT and FYEKMQ (reference sequence). The CDR3 loop spans 16 amino acids. The CDR3, as DNA: TGTGCCAGCAGCCCCACGGGGGGGGCGGTTACAGATACGCAGTATTTT. Encoded protein: CASSPTGGAVTDTQYF.

This clonotype was detected many times. This chain uses TRBV12-3 or TRBV12-4 with TRBJ2-7, with 8 bases that match TRBD2. Germline trimming cut 5 bases from V and 7 bases from J; bases unmatched to any gene: 7. CDR3 size: 13 residues. CDR3 in amino acids: CASSPGGVREQYF. The DNA for the CDR3 is TGTGCCAGCAGTCCCGGGGGGGTTCGGGAGCAGTACTTC.

The V and J genes are TRBV20-1 and TRBJ2-7, with 7 bases lining up with TRBD1. Germline trimming cut 5 bases from V and 0 bases from J; bases unmatched to any gene: 7. Germline assignment: CDR1 DFQATT and CDR2 SNEGSKA (reference sequence). The CDR3 is 14 residues long. This CDR3 is CSAWDRRSSYEQYF. DNA of the CDR3: TGCAGTGCTTGGGACAGACGATCCTCCTACGAGCAGTACTTC.

This clonotype was picked up many times. This chain joins TRBV6-2 or TRBV6-3 and TRBJ2-7; D is undetermined. There are 11 residues in the CDR3. The V gene lost 7 bases and the J gene lost 3 bases, with 7 bases spanning the gap. Germline-derived CDR1 and CDR2 are MNHEY and SVGEGT. CDR3 region: CASKDNYEQYF. As DNA, the CDR3 is TGTGCCAGCAAAGACAACTACGAGCAGTACTTC.

This clonotype was recorded at least ten times. V gene TRBV20-1 combines with J gene TRBJ2-7; the match to TRBD2 covers 7 bases. CDR1 DFQATT and CDR2 SNEGSKA come from the germline V gene (reference sequence). V gave up 0 bases and J gave up 7 bases; unmatched junction bases: 12. This CDR3 contains 15 residues. This chain's CDR3 is CSAREGGSPGREQYF. Written as DNA, the CDR3 is TGCAGTGCTAGAGAGGGCGGGAGCCCCGGGAGGGAGCAGTACTTC.

At least ten counts were recorded for this clonotype. V gene TRBV29-1 combines with J gene TRBJ2-3, with 7 bases matching TRBD2. The CDR3 spans 13 residues. The V and J ends lost 4 bases and 2 bases, in that order; junction bases with no gene match: 3. Germline V gives CDR1 SQVTM, CDR2 ANQGSEA. The CDR3 spells CSVVGGFTDTQYF. For the CDR3, the DNA is TGCAGCGTTGTCGGGGGGTTCACAGATACGCAGTATTTT.

This clonotype came up a few times. This chain joins TRBV5-1 and TRBJ2-1; TRBD1 might be the D (5 bases). The CDR3 is 15 residues long. The ends were cut back, 4 bases at V and 9 bases at J, with 20 bases in the middle. The V gene's germline CDR1 is SGHRS and CDR2 YFSETQ. The CDR3 DNA reads as TGCGCCAGCAGCACCTACGGACGCGGTACAGGTGAGCAGTTCTTC. Residues: CASSTYGRGTGEQFF.

As DNA, the CDR3 is TGTGCCACCGGGACAGGATTTCGCAATGAGCAGTTCTTC. It specifies CATGTGFRNEQFF. The V call is TRBV19, the J call TRBJ2-1, with TRBD1 matching 8 bases. V shed 10 bases and J 6 bases; nucleotides not matched to a gene: 8. CDR1 and CDR2 (germline): LNHDA, SQIVND (reference sequence). This CDR3 spans 13 amino acids.

The chain carries TRBV6-6 and TRBJ1-2, with D uncertain. The germline V and J ends were trimmed by 6 bases and 7 bases, with 12 bases remaining between them. Germline V CDR1 and CDR2: MNHNY, SVGAGI (reference sequence). The CDR3 loop spans 12 amino acids. The CDR3 bases are TGTGCCAGCAGGATGGGGATGGGTGGCTACACCTTC. Protein: CASRMGMGGYTF.

Only a few counts were recorded for this clonotype. V usage is TRBV10-3 and J usage is TRBJ2-1; 8 bases line up with TRBD1. CDR1 and CDR2 (germline): ENHRY, SYGVKD. V gave up 5 bases and J gave up 7 bases; unmatched junction bases: 10. The CDR3 is made up of 15 amino acids. CDR3 amino acids: CAISTGQGARNEQFF. The CDR3 DNA sequence: TGTGCCATCAGTACCGGACAGGGAGCTAGGAATGAGCAGTTCTTC.

This clonotype was observed a handful of times. The chain links TRBV12-3 or TRBV12-4 to TRBJ1-2; the D is unclear. CDR3 length equals 16 residues. Deletions cut 3 bases from V and 8 bases from J, with 22 bases between. This CDR3 reads CASSLGFGRYLSGYTF. In DNA, the CDR3 is TGTGCCAGCAGTTTGGGTTTTGGGCGGTACCTCTCCGGCTACACCTTC.

In this sample, this clonotype turned up once. The J gene is TRBJ1-6, the V gene TRBV25-1; D not certain. Germline CDR1 MGHDK, CDR2 SYGVNS. The CDR3 spans 18 residues. With 2 bases removed from V and 3 bases from J, the gap between germline ends came to 17 bases. The chain's CDR3 is CASSESGVSTGYNSPLHF. In DNA form, the CDR3 reads TGTGCCAGCAGTGAAAGTGGGGTATCGACCGGCTATAATTCACCCCTCCACTTT.

The chain has TRBV12-3 or TRBV12-4 and TRBJ1-5, with unresolved D. V lost 5 bases and J lost 0, with 11 bases in between. CDR3 length: 15 residues. CDR3 sequence: CASSPGIDSNQPQHF. CDR3 coding DNA: TGTGCCAGCAGTCCAGGAATTGATAGCAATCAGCCCCAGCATTTT.

This chain joins TRBV7-3 and TRBJ2-1; 7 bases map to TRBD1. Germline assignment: CDR1 SGHTA and CDR2 FQGTGA. After removal of 1 base from V and 9 bases from J, the junction contained 9 bases not matched to a gene. CDR3 length: 15 residues. The CDR3 DNA reads as TGTGCCAGCAGCTTAATCGGGGAGCCAGGGGGTGAGCAGTTCTTC. Protein sequence: CASSLIGEPGGEQFF.

Concerning this clonotype: A much larger clone lies a single base off, so this may be a read error. The chain has TRBV29-1 and TRBJ2-5, with TRBD1 matching 7 bases. The CDR3 runs 14 residues. V was pared by 5 bases and J by 5 bases, with 11 bases of the junction left unmatched. Germline V gives CDR1 SQVTM, CDR2 ANQGSEA. CDR3 coding DNA: TGCAGCGTTCAGGCGACAGGGCGGTCGGAGACCCAGTACTTC. Amino acids: CSVQATGRSETQYF.

Ten or more counts support this clonotype. This chain uses TRBV19 with TRBJ2-5, with a possible D match to TRBD1 (5 bases). The germline V gene has CDR1 LNHDA and CDR2 SQIVND (reference sequence). V was pared by 3 bases and J by 4 bases, with 9 bases between. The CDR3 length is 13 residues. CDR3 in amino acids: CASSIRQRETQYF. The CDR3 DNA sequence: TGTGCCAGTAGTATCCGACAGCGAGAGACCCAGTACTTC.

The chain carries TRBV5-1 and TRBJ2-5, with 8 nucleotides matching TRBD1. The CDR3 contains 14 residues. Trimming cost V 4 bases and J 11 bases; bases outside gene matches: 13. The germline CDR1 and CDR2 sequences are SGHRS and YFSETQ. The CDR3 is CASSPDWTGQEQYF. The CDR3 DNA is TGCGCCAGCAGCCCGGATTGGACAGGGCAAGAGCAGTACTTC. Drawing the rest from reference TRBV5-1 and TRBJ2-5, the complete variable domain is KAGVTQTPRYLIKTRGQQVTLSCSPISGHRSVSWYQQTPGQGLQFLFEYFSETQRNKGNFPGRFSGRQFSNSRSEMNVSTLELGDSALYLCASSPDWTGQEQYFGPGTRLLVL.

The chain has TRBV30 and TRBJ1-2; a possible D gene is TRBD1 (6 bases). Trimming removed 1 base from V and 3 bases from J, with 12 bases in between. This CDR3 comprises 14 residues. The germline V gene has CDR1 GTSNPN and CDR2 SVGIG (reference sequence). The CDR3 protein is CAWSEGGLDYGYTF. CDR3 nucleotide sequence: TGTGCCTGGAGTGAGGGGGGTTTGGACTATGGCTACACCTTC.

The rearrangement joins TRBV12-3 or TRBV12-4 to TRBJ1-1; 8 positions agree with TRBD1. This CDR3 region has 16 residues. The V gene end was trimmed by 3 bases and the J gene end by 5 bases; junction bases not matched to a gene: 11. The CDR3 sequence: CASSFMQGASSTEAFF. The CDR3 DNA sequence: TGTGCCAGCAGTTTTATGCAGGGGGCCTCTAGTACTGAAGCTTTCTTT.

J is TRBJ2-3 and V is TRBV27; 7 nucleotides match TRBD2. V shed 7 bases and J 4 bases; nucleotides not matched to a gene: 5. CDR1 MNHEY and CDR2 SMNVEV come from the germline V gene (reference sequence). This CDR3 is built from 13 residues. The CDR3 loop is CASKAGVADTQYF. In DNA, the CDR3 is TGTGCCAGCAAGGCGGGAGTCGCAGATACGCAGTATTTT.

This clonotype was observed once. A much larger clone is a single base away; this may be a read error. The gene calls are TRBV29-1 and TRBJ2-3; a weak D match, TRBD2 (5 bases). Trimming took 7 bases from V and 9 from J, leaving 17 bases between them. The length of the CDR3 is 12 residues. Germline assignment: CDR1 SQVTM and CDR2 ANQGSEA. The CDR3 loop is CSGDLTRGTQYF. DNA for the CDR3: TGCAGCGGTGATCTCACTAGAGGGACGCAGTATTTT.